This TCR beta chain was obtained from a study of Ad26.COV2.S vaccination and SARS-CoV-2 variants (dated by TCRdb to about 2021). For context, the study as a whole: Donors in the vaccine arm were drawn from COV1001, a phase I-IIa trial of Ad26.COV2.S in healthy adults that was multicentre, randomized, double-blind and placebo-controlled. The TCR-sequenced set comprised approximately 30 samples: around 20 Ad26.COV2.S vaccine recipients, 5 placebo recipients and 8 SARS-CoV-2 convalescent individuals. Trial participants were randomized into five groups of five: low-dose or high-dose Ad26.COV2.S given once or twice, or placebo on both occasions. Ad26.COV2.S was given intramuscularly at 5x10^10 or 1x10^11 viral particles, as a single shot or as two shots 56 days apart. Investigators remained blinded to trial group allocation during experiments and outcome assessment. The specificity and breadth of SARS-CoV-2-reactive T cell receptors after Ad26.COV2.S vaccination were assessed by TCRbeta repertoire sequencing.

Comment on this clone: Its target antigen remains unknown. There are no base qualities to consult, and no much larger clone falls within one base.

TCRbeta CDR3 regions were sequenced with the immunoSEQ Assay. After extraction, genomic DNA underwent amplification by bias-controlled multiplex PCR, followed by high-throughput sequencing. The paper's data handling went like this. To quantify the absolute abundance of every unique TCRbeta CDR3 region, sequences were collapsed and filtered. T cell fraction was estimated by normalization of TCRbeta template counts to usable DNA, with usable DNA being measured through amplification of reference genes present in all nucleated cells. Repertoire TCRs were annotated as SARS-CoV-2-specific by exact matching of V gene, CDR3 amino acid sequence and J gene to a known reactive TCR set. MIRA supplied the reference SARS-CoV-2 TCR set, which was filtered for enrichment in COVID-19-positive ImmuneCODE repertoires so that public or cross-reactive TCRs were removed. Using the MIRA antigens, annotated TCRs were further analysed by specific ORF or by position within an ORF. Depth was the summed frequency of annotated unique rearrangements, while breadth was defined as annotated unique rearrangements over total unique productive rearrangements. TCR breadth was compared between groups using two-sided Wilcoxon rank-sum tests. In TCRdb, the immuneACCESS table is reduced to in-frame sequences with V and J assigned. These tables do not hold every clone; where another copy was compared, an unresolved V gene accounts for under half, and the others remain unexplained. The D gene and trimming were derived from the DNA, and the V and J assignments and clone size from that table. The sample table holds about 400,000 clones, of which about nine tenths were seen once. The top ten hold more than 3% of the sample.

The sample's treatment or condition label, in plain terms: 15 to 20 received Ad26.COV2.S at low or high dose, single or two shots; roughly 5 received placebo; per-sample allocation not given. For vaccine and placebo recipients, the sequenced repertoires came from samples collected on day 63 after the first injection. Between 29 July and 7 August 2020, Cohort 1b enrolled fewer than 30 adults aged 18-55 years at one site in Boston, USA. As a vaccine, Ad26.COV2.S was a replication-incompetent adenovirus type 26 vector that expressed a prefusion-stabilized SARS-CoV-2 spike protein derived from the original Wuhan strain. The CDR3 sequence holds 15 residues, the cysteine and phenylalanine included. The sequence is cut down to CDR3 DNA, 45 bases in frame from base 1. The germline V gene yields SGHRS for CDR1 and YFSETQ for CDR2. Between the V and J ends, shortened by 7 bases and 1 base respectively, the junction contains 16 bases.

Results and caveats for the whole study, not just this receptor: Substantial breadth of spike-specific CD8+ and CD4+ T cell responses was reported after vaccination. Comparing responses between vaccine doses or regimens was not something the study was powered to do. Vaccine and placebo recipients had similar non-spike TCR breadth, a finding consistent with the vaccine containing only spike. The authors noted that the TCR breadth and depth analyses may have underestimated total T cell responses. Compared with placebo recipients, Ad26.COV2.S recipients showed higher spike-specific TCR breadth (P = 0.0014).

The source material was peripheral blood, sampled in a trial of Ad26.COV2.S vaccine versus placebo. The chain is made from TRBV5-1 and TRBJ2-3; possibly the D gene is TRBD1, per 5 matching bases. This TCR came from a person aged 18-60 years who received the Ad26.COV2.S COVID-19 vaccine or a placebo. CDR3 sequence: CASSTQGVGTDTQYF. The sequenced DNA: TGCGCCAGCTCCACTCAGGGTGTTGGCACAGATACGCAGTATTTT.